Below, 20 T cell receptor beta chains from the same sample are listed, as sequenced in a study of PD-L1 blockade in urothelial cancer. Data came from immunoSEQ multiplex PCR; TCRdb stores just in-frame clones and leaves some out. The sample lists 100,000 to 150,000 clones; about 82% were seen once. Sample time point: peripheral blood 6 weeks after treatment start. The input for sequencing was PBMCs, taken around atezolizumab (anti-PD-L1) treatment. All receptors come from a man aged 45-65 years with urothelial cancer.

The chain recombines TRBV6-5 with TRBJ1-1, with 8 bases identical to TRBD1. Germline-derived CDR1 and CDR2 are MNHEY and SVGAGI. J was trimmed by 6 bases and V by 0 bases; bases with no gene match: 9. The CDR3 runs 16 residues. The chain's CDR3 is CASSYSSGGRASEAFF. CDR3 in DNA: TGTGCCAGCAGTTACTCGTCAGGGGGCAGGGCTTCTGAAGCTTTCTTT.

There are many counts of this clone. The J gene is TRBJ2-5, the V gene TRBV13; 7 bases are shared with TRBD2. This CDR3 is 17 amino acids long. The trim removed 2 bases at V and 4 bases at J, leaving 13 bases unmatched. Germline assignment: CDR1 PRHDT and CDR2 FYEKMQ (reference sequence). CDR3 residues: CASSLRAGASGGETQYF. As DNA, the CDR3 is TGTGCCAGCAGCTTAAGGGCGGGAGCGTCGGGGGGAGAGACCCAGTACTTC.

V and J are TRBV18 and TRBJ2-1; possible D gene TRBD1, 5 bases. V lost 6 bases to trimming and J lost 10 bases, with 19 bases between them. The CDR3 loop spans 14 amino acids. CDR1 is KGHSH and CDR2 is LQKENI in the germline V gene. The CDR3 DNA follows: TGTGCCAGCTCCCCTTCTGGCCAGGGCAGGGAGCAGTTCTTC. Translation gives CASSPSGQGREQFF.

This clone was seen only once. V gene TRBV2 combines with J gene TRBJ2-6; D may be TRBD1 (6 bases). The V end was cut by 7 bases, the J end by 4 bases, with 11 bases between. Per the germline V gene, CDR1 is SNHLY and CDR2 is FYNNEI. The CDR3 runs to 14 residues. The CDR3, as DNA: TGTGCCAGCACTCAGGGGTCAGGGGCCAACGTCCTGACTTTC. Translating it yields CASTQGSGANVLTF.

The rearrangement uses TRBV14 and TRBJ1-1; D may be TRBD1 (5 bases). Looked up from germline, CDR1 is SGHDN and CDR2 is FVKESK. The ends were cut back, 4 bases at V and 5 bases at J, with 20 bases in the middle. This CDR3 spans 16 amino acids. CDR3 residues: CASSPSGFAVGTEAFF. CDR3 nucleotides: TGTGCCAGCAGCCCGTCAGGGTTTGCGGTCGGTACTGAAGCTTTCTTT.

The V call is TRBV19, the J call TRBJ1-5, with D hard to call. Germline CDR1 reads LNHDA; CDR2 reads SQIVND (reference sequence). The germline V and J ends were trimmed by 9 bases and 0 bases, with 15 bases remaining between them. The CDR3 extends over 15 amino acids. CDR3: CASFLQWPSNQPQHF. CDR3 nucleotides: TGTGCCAGCTTCCTTCAATGGCCTAGCAATCAGCCCCAGCATTTT.

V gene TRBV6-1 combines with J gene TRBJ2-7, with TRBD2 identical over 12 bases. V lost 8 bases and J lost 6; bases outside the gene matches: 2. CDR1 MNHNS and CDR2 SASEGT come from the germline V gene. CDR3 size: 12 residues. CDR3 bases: TGTGCCAGCCGACTAGCGGGAGCCGAGCAGTACTTC. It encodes CASRLAGAEQYF.

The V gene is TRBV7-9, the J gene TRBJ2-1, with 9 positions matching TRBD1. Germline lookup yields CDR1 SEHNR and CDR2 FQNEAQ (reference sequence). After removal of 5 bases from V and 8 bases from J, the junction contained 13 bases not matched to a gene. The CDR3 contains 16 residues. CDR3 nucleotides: TGTGCCAGCAGCGGAGCGCGGGGACAGGGACTTTATGAGCAGTTCTTC. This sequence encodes CASSGARGQGLYEQFF.

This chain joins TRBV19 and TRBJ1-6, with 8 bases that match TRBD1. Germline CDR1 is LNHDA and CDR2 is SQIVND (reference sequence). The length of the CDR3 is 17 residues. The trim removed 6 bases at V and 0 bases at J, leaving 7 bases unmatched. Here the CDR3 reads CASSGTGGRSYNSPLHF. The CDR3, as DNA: TGTGCCAGTAGCGGGACAGGCGGCCGCTCCTATAATTCACCCCTCCACTTT.

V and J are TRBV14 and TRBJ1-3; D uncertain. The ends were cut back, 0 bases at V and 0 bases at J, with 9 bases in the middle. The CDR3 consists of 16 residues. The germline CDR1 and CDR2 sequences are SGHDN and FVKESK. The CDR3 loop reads CASSQDSRFSGNTIYF. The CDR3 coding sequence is TGTGCCAGCAGCCAAGATTCCAGATTCTCTGGAAACACCATATATTTT.

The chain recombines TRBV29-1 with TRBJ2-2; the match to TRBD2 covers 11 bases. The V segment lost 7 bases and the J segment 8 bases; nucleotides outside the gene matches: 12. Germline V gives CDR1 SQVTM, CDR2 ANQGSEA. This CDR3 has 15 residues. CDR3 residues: CSGTLAGGYGGELFF. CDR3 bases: TGCAGCGGGACCCTAGCGGGAGGTTATGGGGGGGAGCTGTTTTTT.

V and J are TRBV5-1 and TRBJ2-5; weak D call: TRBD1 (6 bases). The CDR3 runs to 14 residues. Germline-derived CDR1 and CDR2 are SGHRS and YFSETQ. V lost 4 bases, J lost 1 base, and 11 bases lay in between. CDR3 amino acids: CASSVGQTQETQYF. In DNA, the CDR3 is TGCGCCAGCAGCGTAGGACAGACCCAAGAGACCCAGTACTTC.

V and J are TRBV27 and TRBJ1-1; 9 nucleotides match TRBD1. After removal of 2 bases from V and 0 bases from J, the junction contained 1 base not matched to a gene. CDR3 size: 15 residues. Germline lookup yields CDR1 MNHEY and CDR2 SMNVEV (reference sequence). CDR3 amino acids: CASSLRTGVNTEAFF. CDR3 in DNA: TGTGCCAGCAGTTTAAGGACAGGGGTGAACACTGAAGCTTTCTTT.

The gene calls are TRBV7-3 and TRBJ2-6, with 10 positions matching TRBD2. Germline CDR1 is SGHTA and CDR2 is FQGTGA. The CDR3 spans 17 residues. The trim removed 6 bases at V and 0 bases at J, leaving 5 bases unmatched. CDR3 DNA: TGTGCCAGCAGGCGGACTAGCGGAATCTCTGGGGCCAACGTCCTGACTTTC. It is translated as CASRRTSGISGANVLTF.

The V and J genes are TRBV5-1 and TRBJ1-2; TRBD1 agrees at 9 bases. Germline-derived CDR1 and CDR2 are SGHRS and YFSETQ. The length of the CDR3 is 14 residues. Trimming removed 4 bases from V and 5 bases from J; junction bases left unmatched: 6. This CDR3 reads CASSASGTGYGYTF. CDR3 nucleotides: TGCGCCAGCAGCGCCTCCGGGACAGGGTATGGCTACACCTTC.

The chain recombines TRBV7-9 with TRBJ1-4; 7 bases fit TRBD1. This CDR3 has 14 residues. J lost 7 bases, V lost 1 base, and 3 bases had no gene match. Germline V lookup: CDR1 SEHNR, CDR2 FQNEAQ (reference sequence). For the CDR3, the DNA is TGTGCCAGCAGCTTAGAACAGGGGACTGAAAAACTGTTTTTT. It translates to CASSLEQGTEKLFF.

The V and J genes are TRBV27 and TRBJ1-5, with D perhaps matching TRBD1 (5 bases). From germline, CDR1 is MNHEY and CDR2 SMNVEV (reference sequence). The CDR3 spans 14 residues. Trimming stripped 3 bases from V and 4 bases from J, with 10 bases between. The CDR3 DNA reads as TGTGCCAGCAGTTTTCAGGGACTTAATCAGCCCCAGCATTTT. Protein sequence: CASSFQGLNQPQHF.

The CDR3 here is CASSEALRPGYEQYF. The CDR3 DNA sequence: TGTGCCAGCAGTGAAGCGCTTCGACCAGGTTACGAGCAGTACTTC. V is TRBV2 and J is TRBJ2-7, with D unclear. This CDR3 spans 15 amino acids. Trimming took off 0 bases at V and 4 bases at J, with 13 bases between the two ends. Germline values: CDR1 SNHLY, CDR2 FYNNEI.

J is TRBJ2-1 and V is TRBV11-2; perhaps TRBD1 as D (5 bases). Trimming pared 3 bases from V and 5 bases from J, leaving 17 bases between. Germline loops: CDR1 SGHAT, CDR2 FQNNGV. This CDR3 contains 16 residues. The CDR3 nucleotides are TGTGCCAGCAGCTTTGACAGTGACACGTATGACAATGAGCAGTTCTTC. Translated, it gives CASSFDSDTYDNEQFF.

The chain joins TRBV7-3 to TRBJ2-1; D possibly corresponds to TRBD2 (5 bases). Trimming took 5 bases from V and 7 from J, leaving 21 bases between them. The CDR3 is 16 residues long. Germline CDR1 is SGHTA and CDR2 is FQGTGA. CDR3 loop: CASSPIPAADGNEQFF. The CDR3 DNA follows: TGTGCCAGCAGCCCGATCCCAGCGGCAGATGGGAATGAGCAGTTCTTC.